This T cell receptor (beta chain) was captured in a study of blood T cells in healthy people across ages. Looking at the study overall: Per every two T cells, about one barcoded beta molecule was captured by template switching. Study conclusions and caveats: The diversity estimates, figures obtained from one million T cells, were considered underestimates.

They isolated at least 7 million PBMCs from each sample. A sample-barcoded 5' primer and a J-beta primer mix were used in a second PCR of about 7 to 12 cycles. Every sample returned 2.5 million or more CDR3-containing paired-end reads. MiXCR, applied by TCRdb to the 5' RACE reads, yields one record per CDR3 protein. The sample shows about 1.6 million distinct CDR3 sequences, 30% to 40% of them seen only once. This CDR3 spans 15 amino acids. Germline V lookup: CDR1 SGDLS, CDR2 YYNGEE. The V and J ends lost 4 bases and 0 bases respectively, with 8 bases between them. On this clonotype itself: Its specificity is not known.

The TCR was taken from a woman aged 25 to 39 in good health. This chain uses TRBV9 with TRBJ2-6; D gene unclear. Sequencing was done on a sample of blood. The CDR3 loop is CASSSASSGANVLTF. In DNA, the CDR3 is TGTGCCAGCAGCTCCGCTTCCTCTGGGGCCAACGTCCTGACTTTC. Drawing the rest from reference TRBV9 and TRBJ2-6, the complete variable domain is DSGVTQTPKHLITATGQRVTLRCSPRSGDLSVYWYQQSLDQGLQFLIQYYNGEERAKGNILERFSAQQFPDLHSELNLSSLELGDSALYFCASSSASSGANVLTFGAGSRLTVL.